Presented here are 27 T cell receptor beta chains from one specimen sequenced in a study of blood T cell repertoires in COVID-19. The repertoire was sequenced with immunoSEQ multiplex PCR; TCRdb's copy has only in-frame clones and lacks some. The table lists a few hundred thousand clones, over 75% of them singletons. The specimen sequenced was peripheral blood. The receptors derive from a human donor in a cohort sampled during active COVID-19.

CDR3 DNA sequence: TGCGCCAGCAGCTTGCTGGCAGGGGGCGACTATGGCTACACCTTC. This sequence encodes CASSLLAGGDYGYTF. The chain links TRBV5-1 to TRBJ1-2; 8 bases fit TRBD1. CDR3 length equals 15 residues. The junction had 5 bases not matched to a gene; V was cut back by 1 base and J by 3 bases. Per the germline V gene, CDR1 is SGHRS and CDR2 is YFSETQ.

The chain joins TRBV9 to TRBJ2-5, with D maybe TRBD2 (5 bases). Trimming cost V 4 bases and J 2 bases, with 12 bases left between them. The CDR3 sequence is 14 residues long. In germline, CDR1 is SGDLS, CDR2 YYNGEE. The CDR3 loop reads CASSFPDLQETQYF. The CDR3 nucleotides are TGTGCCAGCAGCTTTCCGGACTTGCAAGAGACCCAGTACTTC.

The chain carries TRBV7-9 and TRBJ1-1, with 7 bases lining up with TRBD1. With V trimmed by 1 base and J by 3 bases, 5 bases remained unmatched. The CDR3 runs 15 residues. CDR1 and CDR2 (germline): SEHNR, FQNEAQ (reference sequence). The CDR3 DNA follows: TGTGCCAGCAGCTTAGTGGCAGGGGGAGACACTGAAGCTTTCTTT. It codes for CASSLVAGGDTEAFF.

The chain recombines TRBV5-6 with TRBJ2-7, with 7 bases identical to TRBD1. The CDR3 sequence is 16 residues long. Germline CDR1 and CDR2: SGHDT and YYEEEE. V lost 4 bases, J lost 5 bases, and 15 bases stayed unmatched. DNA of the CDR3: TGTGCCAGCAGCGGGTACGTGACAGGGCCCCTCGACGAGCAGTACTTC. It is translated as CASSGYVTGPLDEQYF.

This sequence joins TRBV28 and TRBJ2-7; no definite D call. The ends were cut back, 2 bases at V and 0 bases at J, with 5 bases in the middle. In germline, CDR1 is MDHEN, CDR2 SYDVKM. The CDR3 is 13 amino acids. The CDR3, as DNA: TGTGCCAGCAGTTTAGAGTCCTCCTACGAGCAGTACTTC. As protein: CASSLESSYEQYF.

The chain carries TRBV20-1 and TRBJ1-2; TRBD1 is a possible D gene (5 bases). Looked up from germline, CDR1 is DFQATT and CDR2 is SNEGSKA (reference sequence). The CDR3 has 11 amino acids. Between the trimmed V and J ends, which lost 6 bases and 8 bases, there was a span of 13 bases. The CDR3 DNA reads TGCAGTGCACTGTCTGACAGAGGCTACACCTTC. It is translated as CSALSDRGYTF.

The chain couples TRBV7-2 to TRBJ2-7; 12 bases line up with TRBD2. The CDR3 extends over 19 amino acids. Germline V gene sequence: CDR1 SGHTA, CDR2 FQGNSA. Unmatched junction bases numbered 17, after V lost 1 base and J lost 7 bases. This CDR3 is CASSLVRLSSGGAGLEQYF. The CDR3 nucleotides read TGTGCCAGCAGCTTAGTACGCTTGTCTAGCGGGGGGGCGGGTTTAGAGCAGTACTTC.

The CDR3: CASSAPTGRKPYEQYF. CDR3 DNA sequence: TGTGCCAGCAGCGCACCGACAGGGCGCAAGCCCTACGAGCAGTACTTC. The J gene is TRBJ2-7, the V gene TRBV5-8, with 7 bases identical to TRBD1. V shed 4 bases, J shed 2 bases, and the junction held 12 bases outside the gene matches. Germline V gene lookup returns CDR1 SGHTS and CDR2 YDEGEE. The CDR3 loop spans 16 amino acids.

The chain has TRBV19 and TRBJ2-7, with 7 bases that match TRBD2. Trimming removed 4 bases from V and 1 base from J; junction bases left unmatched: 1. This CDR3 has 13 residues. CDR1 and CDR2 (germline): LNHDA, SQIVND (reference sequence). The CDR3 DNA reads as TGTGCCAGTAGTAAGGGACTATCCTACGAGCAGTACTTC. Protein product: CASSKGLSYEQYF. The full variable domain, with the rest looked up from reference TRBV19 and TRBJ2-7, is DGGITQSPKYLFRKEGQNVTLSCEQNLNHDAMYWYRQDPGQGLRLIYYSQIVNDFQKGDIAEGYSVSREKKESFPLTVTSAQKNPTAFYLCASSKGLSYEQYFGPGTRLTVT.

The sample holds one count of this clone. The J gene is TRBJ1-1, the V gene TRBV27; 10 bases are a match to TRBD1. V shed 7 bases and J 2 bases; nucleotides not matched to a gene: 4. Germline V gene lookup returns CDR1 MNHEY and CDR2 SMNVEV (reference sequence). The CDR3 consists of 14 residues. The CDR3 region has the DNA TGTGCCAGCACCCAGACAGGGGGCAACACTGAAGCTTTCTTT. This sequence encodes CASTQTGGNTEAFF.

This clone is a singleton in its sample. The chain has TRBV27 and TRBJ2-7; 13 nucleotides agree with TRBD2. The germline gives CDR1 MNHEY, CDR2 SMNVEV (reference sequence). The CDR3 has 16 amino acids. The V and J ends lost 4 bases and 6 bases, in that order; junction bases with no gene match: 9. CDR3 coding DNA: TGTGCCAGCAGTTCGCCGGGACTAGCGGGACGCCTCGAGCAGTACTTC. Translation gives CASSSPGLAGRLEQYF.

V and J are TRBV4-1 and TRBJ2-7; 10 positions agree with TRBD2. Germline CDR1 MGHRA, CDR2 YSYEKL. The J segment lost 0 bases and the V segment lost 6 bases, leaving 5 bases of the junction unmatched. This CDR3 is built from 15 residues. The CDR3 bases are TGCGCCAGCAGAGAAGCGGGGGGGGACTCCTACGAGCAGTACTTC. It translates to CASREAGGDSYEQYF.

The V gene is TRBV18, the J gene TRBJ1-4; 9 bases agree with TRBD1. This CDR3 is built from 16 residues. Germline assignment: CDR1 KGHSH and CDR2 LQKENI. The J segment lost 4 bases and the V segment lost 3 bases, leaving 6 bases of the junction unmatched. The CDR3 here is CASSPLGTGINEKLFF. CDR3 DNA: TGTGCCAGCTCACCCCTCGGGACAGGGATTAATGAAAAACTGTTTTTT.

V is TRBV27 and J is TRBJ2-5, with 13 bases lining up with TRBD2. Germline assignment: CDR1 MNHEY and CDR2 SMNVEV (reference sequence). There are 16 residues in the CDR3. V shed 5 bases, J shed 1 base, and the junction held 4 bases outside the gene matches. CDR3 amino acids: CASSILAGGPQETQYF. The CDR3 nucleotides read TGTGCCAGCAGTATACTAGCGGGAGGGCCCCAAGAGACCCAGTACTTC.

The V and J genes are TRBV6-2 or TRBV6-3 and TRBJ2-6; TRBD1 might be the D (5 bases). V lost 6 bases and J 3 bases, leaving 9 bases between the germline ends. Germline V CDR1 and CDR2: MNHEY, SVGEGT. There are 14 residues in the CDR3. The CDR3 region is CASSSGFGANVLTF. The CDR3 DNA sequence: TGTGCCAGCAGCTCAGGGTTTGGGGCCAACGTCCTGACTTTC.

In DNA, the CDR3 is TGTGCCAGCTCACCAGACTGGCGGGAGCGTAGCACAGATACGCAGTATTTT. Translating it yields CASSPDWRERSTDTQYF. The chain recombines TRBV18 with TRBJ2-3, with 7 bases that match TRBD2. V lost 2 bases and J lost 0; bases outside the gene matches: 8. The CDR3 sequence is 17 residues long. CDR1 and CDR2 from the germline V gene are KGHSH and LQKENI. The full variable domain, its missing parts supplied by reference TRBV18 and TRBJ2-3, is NAGVMQNPRHLVRRRGQEARLRCSPMKGHSHVYWYRQLPEEGLKFMVYLQKENIIDESGMPKERFSAEFPKEGPSILRIQQVVRGDSAAYFCASSPDWRERSTDTQYFGPGTRLTVL.

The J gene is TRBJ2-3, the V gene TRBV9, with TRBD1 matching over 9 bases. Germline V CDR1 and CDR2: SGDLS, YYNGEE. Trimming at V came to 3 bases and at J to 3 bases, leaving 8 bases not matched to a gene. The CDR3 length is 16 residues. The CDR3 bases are TGTGCCAGCAGCGCGCTCCGGGACAGGGTGACAGATACGCAGTATTTT. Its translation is CASSALRDRVTDTQYF.

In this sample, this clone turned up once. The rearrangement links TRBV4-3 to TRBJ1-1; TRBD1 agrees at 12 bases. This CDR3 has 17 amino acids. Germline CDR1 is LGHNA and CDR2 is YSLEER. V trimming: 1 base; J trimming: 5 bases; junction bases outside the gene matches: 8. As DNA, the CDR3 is TGCGCCAGCAGCCAAGTCTGGGGACAGGGGGCTGAAACTGAAGCTTTCTTT. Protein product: CASSQVWGQGAETEAFF.

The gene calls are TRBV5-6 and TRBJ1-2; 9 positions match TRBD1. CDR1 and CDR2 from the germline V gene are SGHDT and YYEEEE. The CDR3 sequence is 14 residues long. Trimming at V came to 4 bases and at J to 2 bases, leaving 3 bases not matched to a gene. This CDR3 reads CASSLGQGNYGYTF. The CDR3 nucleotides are TGTGCCAGCAGCCTAGGACAGGGGAACTATGGCTACACCTTC.

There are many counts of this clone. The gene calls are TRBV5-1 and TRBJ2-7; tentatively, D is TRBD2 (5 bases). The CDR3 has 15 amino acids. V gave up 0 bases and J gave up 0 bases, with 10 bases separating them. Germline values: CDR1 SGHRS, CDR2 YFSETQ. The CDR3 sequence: CASSLAAGSSYEQYF. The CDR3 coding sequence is TGCGCCAGCAGCTTGGCCGCGGGCAGCTCCTACGAGCAGTACTTC.

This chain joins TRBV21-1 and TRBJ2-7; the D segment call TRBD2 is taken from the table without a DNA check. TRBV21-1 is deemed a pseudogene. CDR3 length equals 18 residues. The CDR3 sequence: CASRVGGGPDRSSYEQYF. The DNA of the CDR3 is TGTGCCAGCAGGGTAGGGGGAGGGCCTGACCGAAGCTCCTACGAGCAGTACTTC.

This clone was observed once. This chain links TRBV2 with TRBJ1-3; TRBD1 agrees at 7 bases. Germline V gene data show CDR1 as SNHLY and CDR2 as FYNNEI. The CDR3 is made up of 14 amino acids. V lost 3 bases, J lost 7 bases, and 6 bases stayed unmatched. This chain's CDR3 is CASSETGTWNTIYF. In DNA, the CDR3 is TGTGCCAGCAGTGAGACAGGGACCTGGAACACCATATATTTT.

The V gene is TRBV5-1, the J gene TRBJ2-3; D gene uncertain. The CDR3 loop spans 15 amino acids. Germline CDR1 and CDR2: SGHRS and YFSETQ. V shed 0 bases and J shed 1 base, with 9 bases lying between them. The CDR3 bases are TGCGCCAGCAGCTTGGCCGGAGTGGGCACAGATACGCAGTATTTT. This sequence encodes CASSLAGVGTDTQYF.

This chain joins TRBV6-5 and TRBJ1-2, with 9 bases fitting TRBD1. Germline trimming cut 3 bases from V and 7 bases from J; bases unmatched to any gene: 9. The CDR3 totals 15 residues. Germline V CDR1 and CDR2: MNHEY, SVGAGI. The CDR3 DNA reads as TGTGCCAGCAGTTATCGGGACAGGGACGGACTTGGCTACACCTTC. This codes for CASSYRDRDGLGYTF.

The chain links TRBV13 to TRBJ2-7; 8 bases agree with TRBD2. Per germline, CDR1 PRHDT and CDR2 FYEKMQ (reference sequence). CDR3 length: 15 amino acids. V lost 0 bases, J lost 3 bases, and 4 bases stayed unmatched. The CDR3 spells CASSLGGRGGYEQYF. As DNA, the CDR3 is TGTGCCAGCAGCTTAGGGGGACGGGGGGGCTACGAGCAGTACTTC.

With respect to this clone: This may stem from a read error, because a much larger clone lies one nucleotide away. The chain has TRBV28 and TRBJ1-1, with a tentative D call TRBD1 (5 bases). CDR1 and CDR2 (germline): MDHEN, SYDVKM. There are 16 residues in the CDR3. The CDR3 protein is CANSLRGVGFHTEAFF. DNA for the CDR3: TGTGCCAACAGTTTACGGGGGGTAGGGTTTCACACTGAAGCTTTCTTT.

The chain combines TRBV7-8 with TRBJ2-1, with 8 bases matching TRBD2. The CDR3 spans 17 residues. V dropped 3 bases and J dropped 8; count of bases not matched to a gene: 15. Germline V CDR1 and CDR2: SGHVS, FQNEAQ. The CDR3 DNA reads TGTGCCAGCAGCTTTTTCGGTCGCGGGGGGCTCGTGGATGAGCAGTTCTTC. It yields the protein CASSFFGRGGLVDEQFF.